This T cell receptor (beta chain) was identified during a study of control samples from healthy donors and cancer patients. CDR3 length: 15 residues. The V gene's germline CDR1 is SGHDN and CDR2 FVKESK. V lost 3 bases, J lost 7 bases, and 6 bases stayed unmatched. The repertoire was sequenced with immunoSEQ multiplex PCR; TCRdb's copy has only in-frame clones and lacks some. The table lists 150,000 to 200,000 clones, nearly 90% of them singletons, with over 1.1% in the top ten. The chain employs TRBV14 and TRBJ1-4; TRBD1 matches 9 bases. This TCR was recovered from a woman between 50 and 59 years old in good health. The sequencing input was blood. The CDR3 reads CASSQTGGMFEKLFF. The CDR3 nucleotides read TGTGCCAGCAGCCAGACAGGGGGAATGTTTGAAAAACTGTTTTTT.